This TCR beta chain was retrieved from a study of beta chain features in type 1 diabetes. The V gene end was trimmed by 0 bases and the J gene end by 4 bases; junction bases not matched to a gene: 3. Germline assignment: CDR1 SGHTS and CDR2 YDEGEE. CDR3 size: 14 residues. Notes on this clone: The antigen is unknown.

General study results and limits: The naive, central memory and Treg TCRB repertoires looked more alike in patients than they did in healthy donors.

TCRB transcripts that were expressed got sequenced, as all of the isolated RNA had been reverse transcribed. Some clones are missing from TCRdb's copy, which holds only in-frame ones; the method was immunoSEQ multiplex PCR. The sample holds 250,000 to 350,000 clones; around 15% are singletons and the top ten take under 8.5%. Sequenced input: central memory CD4+ T cells from blood. This rearrangement joins TRBV5-8 to TRBJ2-7, with TRBD1 identical over 8 bases. The sequence was obtained from a man under 40 in good health. CDR3 region: CASSLGQGPYEQYV. DNA of the CDR3: TGTGCCAGCAGCTTGGGACAGGGGCCTTACGAGCAGTACGTC.